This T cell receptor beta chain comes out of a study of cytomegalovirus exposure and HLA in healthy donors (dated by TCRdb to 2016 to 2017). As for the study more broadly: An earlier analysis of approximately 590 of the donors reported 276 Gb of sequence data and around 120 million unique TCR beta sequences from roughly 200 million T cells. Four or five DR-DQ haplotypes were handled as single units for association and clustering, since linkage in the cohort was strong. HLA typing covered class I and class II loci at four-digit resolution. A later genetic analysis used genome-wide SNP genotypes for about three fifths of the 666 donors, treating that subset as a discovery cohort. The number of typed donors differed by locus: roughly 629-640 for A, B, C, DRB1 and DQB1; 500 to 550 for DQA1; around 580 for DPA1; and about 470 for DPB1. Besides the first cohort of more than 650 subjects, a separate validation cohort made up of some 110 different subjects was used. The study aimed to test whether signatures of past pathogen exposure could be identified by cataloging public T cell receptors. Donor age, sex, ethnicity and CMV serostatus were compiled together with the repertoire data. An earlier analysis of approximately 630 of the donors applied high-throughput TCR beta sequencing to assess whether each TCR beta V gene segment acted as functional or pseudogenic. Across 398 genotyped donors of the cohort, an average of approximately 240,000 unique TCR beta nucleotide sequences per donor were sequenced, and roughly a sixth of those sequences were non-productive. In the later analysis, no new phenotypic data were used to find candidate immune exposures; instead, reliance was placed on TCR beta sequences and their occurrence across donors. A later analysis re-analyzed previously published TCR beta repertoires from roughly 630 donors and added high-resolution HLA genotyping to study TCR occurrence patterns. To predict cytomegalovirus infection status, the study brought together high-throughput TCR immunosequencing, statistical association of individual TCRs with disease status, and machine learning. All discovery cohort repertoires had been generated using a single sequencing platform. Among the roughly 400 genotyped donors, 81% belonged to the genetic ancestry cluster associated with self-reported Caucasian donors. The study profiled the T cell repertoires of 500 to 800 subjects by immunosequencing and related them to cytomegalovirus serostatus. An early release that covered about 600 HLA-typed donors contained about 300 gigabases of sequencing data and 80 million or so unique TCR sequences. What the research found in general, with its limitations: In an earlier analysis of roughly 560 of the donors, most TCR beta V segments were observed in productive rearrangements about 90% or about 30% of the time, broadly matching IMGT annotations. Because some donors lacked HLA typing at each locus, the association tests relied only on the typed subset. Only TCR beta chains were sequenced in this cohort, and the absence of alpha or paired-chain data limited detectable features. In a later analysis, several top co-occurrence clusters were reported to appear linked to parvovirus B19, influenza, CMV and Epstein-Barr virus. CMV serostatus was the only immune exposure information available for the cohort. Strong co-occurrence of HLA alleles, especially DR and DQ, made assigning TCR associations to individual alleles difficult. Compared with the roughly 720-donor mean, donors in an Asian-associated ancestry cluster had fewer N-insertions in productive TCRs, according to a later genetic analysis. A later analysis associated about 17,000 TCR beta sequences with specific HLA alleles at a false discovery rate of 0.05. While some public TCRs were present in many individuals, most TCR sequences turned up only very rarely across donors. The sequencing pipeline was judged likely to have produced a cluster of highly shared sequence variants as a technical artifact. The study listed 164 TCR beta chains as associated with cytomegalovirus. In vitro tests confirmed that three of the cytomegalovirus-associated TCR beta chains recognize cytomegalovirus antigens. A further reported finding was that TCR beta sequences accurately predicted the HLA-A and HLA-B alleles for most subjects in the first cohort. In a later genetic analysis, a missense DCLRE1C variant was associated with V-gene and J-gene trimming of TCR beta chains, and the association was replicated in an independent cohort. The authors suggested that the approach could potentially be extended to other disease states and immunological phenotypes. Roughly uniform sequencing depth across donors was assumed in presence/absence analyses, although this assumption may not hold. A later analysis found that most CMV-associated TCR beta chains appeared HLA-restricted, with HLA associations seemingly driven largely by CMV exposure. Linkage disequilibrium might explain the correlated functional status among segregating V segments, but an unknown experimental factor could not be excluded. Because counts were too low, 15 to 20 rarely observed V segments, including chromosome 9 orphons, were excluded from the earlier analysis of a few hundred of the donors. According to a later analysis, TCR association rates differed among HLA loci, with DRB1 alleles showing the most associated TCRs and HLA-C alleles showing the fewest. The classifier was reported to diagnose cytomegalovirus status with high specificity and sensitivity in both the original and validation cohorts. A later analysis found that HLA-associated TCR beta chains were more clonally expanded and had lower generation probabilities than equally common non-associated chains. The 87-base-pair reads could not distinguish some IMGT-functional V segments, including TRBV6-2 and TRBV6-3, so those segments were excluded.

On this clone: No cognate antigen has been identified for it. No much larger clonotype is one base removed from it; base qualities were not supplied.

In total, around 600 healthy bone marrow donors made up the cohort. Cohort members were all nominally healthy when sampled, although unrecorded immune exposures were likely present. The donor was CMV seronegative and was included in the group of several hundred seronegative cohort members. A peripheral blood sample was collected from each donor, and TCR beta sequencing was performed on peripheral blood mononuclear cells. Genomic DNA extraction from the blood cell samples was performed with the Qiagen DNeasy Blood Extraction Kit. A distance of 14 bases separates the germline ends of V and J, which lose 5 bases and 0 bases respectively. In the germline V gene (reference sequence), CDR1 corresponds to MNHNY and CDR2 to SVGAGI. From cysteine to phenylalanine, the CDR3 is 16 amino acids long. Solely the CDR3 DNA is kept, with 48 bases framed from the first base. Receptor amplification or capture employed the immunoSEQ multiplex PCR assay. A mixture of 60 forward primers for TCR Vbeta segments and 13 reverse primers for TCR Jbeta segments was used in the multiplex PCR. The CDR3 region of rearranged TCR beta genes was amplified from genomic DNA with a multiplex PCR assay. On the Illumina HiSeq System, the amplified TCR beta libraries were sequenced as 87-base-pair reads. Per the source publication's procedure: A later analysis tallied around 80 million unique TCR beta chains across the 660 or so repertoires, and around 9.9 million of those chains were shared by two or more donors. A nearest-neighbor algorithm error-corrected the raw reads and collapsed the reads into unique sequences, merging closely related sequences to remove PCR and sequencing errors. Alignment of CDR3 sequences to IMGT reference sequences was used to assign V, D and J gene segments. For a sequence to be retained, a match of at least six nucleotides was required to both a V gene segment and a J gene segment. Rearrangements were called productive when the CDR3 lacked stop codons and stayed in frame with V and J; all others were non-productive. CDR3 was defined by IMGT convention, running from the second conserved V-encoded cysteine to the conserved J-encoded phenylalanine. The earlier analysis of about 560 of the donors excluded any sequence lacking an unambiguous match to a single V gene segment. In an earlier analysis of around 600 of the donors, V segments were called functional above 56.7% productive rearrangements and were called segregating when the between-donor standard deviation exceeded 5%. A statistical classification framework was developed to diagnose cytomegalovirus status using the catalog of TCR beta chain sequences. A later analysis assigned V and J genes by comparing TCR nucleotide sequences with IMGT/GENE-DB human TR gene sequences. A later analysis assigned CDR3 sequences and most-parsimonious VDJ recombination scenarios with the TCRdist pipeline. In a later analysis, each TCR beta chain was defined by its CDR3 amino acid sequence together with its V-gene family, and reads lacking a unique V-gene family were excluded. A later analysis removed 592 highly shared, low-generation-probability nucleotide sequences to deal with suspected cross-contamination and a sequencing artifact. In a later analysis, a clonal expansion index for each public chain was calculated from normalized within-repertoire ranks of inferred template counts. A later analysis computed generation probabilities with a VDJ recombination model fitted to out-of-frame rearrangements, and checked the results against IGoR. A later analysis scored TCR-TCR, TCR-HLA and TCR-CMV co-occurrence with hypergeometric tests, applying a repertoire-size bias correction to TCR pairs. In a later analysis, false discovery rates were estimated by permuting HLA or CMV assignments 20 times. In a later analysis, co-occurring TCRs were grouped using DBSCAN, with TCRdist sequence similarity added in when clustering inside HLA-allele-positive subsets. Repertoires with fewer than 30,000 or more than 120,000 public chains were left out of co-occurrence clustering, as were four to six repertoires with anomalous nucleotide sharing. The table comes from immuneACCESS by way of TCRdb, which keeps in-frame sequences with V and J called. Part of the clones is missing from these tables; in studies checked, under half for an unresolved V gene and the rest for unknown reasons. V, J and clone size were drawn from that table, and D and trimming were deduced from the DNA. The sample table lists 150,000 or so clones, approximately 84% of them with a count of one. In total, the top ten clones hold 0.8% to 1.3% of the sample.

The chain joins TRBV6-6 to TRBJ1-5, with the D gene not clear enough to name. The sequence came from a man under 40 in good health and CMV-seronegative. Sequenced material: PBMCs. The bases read TGTGCCAGCAGTCGACTCCAGGAGGGTAGCAATCAGCCCCAGCATTTT. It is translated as CASSRLQEGSNQPQHF.